A selection of T cell receptor beta chains follows, all from one sample in a study of identical twins. Via MiXCR, TCRdb re-called the 5' RACE reads, giving one row per CDR3 protein. The sample carries approximately 410,000 distinct CDR3 sequences, about 18% recorded once. The sample comprised naive T cells sorted from blood. All receptors come from a man aged 50 to 60 in good health. Both conserved end residues are part of each CDR3. A D gene is named only where the DNA matches it firmly. Some rows have no size entry. The others give once, few or many, or a class for an expanded clone.

v_gene: TRBV6-5
abundance: few
j_gene: TRBJ1-6
d_gene: -
CDR3aa: CASSYSNRRNDNSPLHF
CDR3nt: TGTGCCAGCAGTTACTCGAACAGGCGTAACGATAATTCACCCCTCCACTTT

v_gene: TRBV7-8
abundance: -
j_gene: TRBJ2-7
d_gene: -
CDR3aa: CASSLARVRIEQYF
CDR3nt: TGTGCCAGCAGCTTAGCTAGGGTACGGATCGAGCAGTACTTC

v_gene: TRBV9
abundance: many
j_gene: TRBJ2-3
d_gene: -
CDR3aa: CASSVGDKVSDTQYF
CDR3nt: TGTGCCAGCAGCGTAGGGGATAAGGTGTCCGATACGCAGTATTTT

v_gene: TRBV9
abundance: -
j_gene: TRBJ2-2
d_gene: TRBD1
CDR3aa: CASSYRDRVIGELFF
CDR3nt: TGTGCCAGCAGCTACCGGGACAGGGTTATCGGGGAGCTGTTTTTT

v_gene: TRBV29-1
abundance: -
j_gene: TRBJ2-7
d_gene: TRBD1
CDR3aa: CSVEEDRAHEQYF
CDR3nt: TGCAGCGTTGAAGAGGACAGGGCTCACGAGCAGTACTTC

v_gene: TRBV7-6
abundance: many
j_gene: TRBJ2-1
d_gene: TRBD2
CDR3aa: CASSLYRSHYGTSPTPSYNEQFF
CDR3nt: TGTGCCAGCAGCTTATATCGGTCCCACTACGGGACTAGCCCCACCCCATCATACAATGAGCAGTTCTTC

v_gene: TRBV19
abundance: few
j_gene: TRBJ2-3
d_gene: TRBD1
CDR3aa: CASSTTGADTQYF
CDR3nt: TGTGCCAGTAGTACTACAGGGGCAGATACGCAGTATTTT

v_gene: TRBV5-1
abundance: few
j_gene: TRBJ2-2
d_gene: -
CDR3aa: CASSSISRELFF
CDR3nt: TGCGCCAGCAGCTCGATAAGTAGGGAGCTGTTTTTT

v_gene: TRBV20-1
abundance: -
j_gene: TRBJ1-5
d_gene: -
CDR3aa: CSAGAADSNQPQHF
CDR3nt: TGCAGTGCTGGAGCCGCAGATAGCAATCAGCCCCAGCATTTT

v_gene: TRBV21-1
abundance: few
j_gene: TRBJ2-7
d_gene: -
CDR3aa: CASSLPHKLSTGASSYEQYF
CDR3nt: TGTGCCAGCAGCCTACCCCATAAATTATCGACAGGGGCAAGCTCCTACGAGCAGTACTTC

v_gene: TRBV27
abundance: few
j_gene: TRBJ2-7
d_gene: -
CDR3aa: CASSAFGGYEQYF
CDR3nt: TGTGCCAGCAGTGCCTTCGGGGGCTACGAGCAGTACTTC

v_gene: TRBV10-3
abundance: few
j_gene: TRBJ1-1
d_gene: -
CDR3aa: CAISEPRNTEAFF
CDR3nt: TGTGCCATCAGTGAGCCCAGGAACACTGAAGCTTTCTTT

v_gene: TRBV6-5
abundance: -
j_gene: TRBJ1-3
d_gene: -
CDR3aa: CASSPSGGSGNTIYF
CDR3nt: TGTGCCAGCAGTCCCTCGGGGGGATCTGGAAACACCATATATTTT

v_gene: TRBV20-1
abundance: few
j_gene: TRBJ2-7
d_gene: TRBD2
CDR3aa: CSAHWGLPKGYEQYF
CDR3nt: TGCAGTGCCCACTGGGGACTACCCAAGGGCTACGAGCAGTACTTC

v_gene: TRBV2
abundance: few
j_gene: TRBJ2-4
d_gene: -
CDR3aa: CASSGGLGNIQYF
CDR3nt: TGTGCCAGCAGTGGGGGTCTCGGGAACATTCAGTACTTC

v_gene: TRBV11-2
abundance: few
j_gene: TRBJ1-2
d_gene: TRBD1
CDR3aa: CASSLPPLGQFNYGYTF
CDR3nt: TGTGCCAGCAGCCTTCCTCCGCTGGGACAGTTTAACTATGGCTACACCTTC

v_gene: TRBV12-3/TRBV12-4
abundance: many
j_gene: TRBJ2-1
d_gene: -
CDR3aa: CASRGPSSYNEQFF
CDR3nt: TGTGCCAGCCGCGGGCCGAGCTCCTACAATGAGCAGTTCTTC

v_gene: TRBV6-1
abundance: few
j_gene: TRBJ2-7
d_gene: -
CDR3aa: CASMTSLVGEQYF
CDR3nt: TGTGCCAGCATGACTTCCCTGGTGGGGGAGCAGTACTTC

v_gene: TRBV5-1
abundance: few
j_gene: TRBJ2-7
d_gene: -
CDR3aa: CASTRPQVLRHEQYF
CDR3nt: TGCGCCAGCACTAGGCCACAGGTCTTGAGGCACGAGCAGTACTTC

v_gene: TRBV7-9
abundance: few
j_gene: TRBJ2-5
d_gene: TRBD2
CDR3aa: CASSLSGGAQYF
CDR3nt: TGTGCCAGCAGCTTAAGCGGGGGGGCCCAGTACTTC

v_gene: TRBV9
abundance: -
j_gene: TRBJ2-1
d_gene: TRBD2
CDR3aa: CASSVGLLTSGSSYNEQFF
CDR3nt: TGTGCCAGCAGCGTAGGCCTCTTGACTAGCGGGAGCTCCTACAATGAGCAGTTCTTC

v_gene: TRBV27
abundance: many
j_gene: TRBJ1-2
d_gene: -
CDR3aa: CASSRDGRLGYTF
CDR3nt: TGTGCCAGCAGTCGGGACGGACGTTTGGGCTACACCTTC

v_gene: TRBV7-9
abundance: many
j_gene: TRBJ2-1
d_gene: -
CDR3aa: CASSLYVGPYTYNEQFF
CDR3nt: TGTGCCAGCAGCTTATACGTGGGGCCCTATACCTACAATGAGCAGTTCTTC

v_gene: TRBV3-1
abundance: -
j_gene: TRBJ2-5
d_gene: -
CDR3aa: CASSQSTGAGETQYF
CDR3nt: TGTGCCAGCAGCCAATCAACGGGTGCAGGAGAGACCCAGTACTTC

v_gene: TRBV7-2
abundance: -
j_gene: TRBJ2-5
d_gene: TRBD1
CDR3aa: CASSSGTEETQYF
CDR3nt: TGTGCCAGCAGCTCAGGGACAGAAGAGACCCAGTACTTC

v_gene: TRBV18
abundance: -
j_gene: TRBJ2-2
d_gene: -
CDR3aa: CASSQTAGELFF
CDR3nt: TGTGCCAGCTCGCAGACAGCCGGGGAGCTGTTTTTT

v_gene: TRBV7-2
abundance: many
j_gene: TRBJ1-2
d_gene: -
CDR3aa: CASSLVSGGDYGYTF
CDR3nt: TGTGCCAGCAGCTTAGTCTCCGGGGGGGACTATGGCTACACCTTC

v_gene: TRBV15
abundance: -
j_gene: TRBJ2-7
d_gene: -
CDR3aa: CATSRDAGRAYEQYF
CDR3nt: TGTGCCACCAGCAGAGATGCCGGCAGAGCCTACGAGCAGTACTTC

v_gene: TRBV7-8
abundance: -
j_gene: TRBJ2-3
d_gene: -
CDR3aa: CASSLGYRPDTQYF
CDR3nt: TGTGCCAGCAGCTTAGGATACCGGCCAGATACGCAGTATTTT

v_gene: TRBV10-3
abundance: -
j_gene: TRBJ2-6
d_gene: -
CDR3aa: CAISVFSVKGTGANVLTF
CDR3nt: TGTGCCATCAGTGTTTTTTCCGTAAAGGGGACTGGGGCCAACGTCCTGACTTTC

v_gene: TRBV10-3
abundance: many
j_gene: TRBJ2-1
d_gene: -
CDR3aa: CAISEGAYNEQFF
CDR3nt: TGTGCCATCAGTGAAGGAGCTTACAATGAGCAGTTCTTC

v_gene: TRBV5-1
abundance: many
j_gene: TRBJ1-5
d_gene: TRBD1
CDR3aa: CASSLANRDRGEYSNQPQHF
CDR3nt: TGCGCCAGCAGCTTGGCCAATAGGGACAGGGGCGAGTATAGCAATCAGCCCCAGCATTTT

v_gene: TRBV12-3/TRBV12-4
abundance: many
j_gene: TRBJ1-4
d_gene: -
CDR3aa: CASSPRAGGPLFF
CDR3nt: TGTGCCAGCAGCCCTAGAGCCGGGGGACCACTGTTTTTT